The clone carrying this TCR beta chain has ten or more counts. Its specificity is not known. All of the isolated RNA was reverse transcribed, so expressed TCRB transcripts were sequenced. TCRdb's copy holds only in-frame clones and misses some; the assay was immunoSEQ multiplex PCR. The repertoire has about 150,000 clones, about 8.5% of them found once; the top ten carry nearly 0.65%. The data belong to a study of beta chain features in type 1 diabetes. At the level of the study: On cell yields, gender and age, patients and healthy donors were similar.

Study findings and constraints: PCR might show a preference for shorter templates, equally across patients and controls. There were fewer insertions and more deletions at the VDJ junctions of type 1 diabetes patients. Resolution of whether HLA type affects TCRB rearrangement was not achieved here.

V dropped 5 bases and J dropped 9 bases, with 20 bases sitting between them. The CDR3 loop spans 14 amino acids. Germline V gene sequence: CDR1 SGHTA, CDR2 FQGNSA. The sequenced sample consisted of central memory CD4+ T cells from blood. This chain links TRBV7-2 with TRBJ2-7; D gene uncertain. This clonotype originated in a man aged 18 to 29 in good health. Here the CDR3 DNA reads TGTGCCAGCAGCCCCACAAGTCCCCCCTCTCGGCAGTACTTC. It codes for CASSPTSPPSRQYF.